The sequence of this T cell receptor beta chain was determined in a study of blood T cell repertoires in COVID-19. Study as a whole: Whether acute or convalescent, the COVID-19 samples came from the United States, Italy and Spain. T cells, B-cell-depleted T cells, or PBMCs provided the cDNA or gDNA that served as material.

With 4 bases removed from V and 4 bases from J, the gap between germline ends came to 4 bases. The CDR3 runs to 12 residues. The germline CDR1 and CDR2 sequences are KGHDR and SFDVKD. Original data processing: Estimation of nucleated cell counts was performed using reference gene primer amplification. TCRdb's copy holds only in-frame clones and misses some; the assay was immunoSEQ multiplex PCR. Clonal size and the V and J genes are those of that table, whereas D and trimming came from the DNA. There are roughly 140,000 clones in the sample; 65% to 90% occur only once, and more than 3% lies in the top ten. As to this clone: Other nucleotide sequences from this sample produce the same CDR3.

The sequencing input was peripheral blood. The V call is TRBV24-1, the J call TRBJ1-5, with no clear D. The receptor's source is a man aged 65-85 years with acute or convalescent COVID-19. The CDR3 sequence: CATSDPNQPQHF. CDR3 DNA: TGTGCCACCAGTGACCCAAATCAGCCCCAGCATTTT.